This T cell receptor beta chain stems from a study of glioma-infiltrating T cells. TCR alpha and beta CDR3 regions were amplified from RNA using iRepertoire nested multiplex PCR. TCRdb re-derived calls from the multiplex PCR reads in MiXCR, one entry per CDR3 protein. The data contain around 350,000 distinct CDR3 sequences, 41% of them singletons. Trimming left V 1 base short and J 3 bases short, with 12 bases between. Germline V CDR1 and CDR2: LGHNA, YSLEER. This CDR3 region has 15 residues. Of note for this clonotype: What it binds is unknown.

Findings and limits, study-wide: Shared blood CDR3 signature motifs marked patients with low tissue-blood divergence.

This chain connects TRBV4-3 to TRBJ1-1; D remains ambiguous. Sequenced input: glioma tissue, nonneoplastic brain tissue, or PBMCs (not recorded which). This clonotype was sampled from a human donor with low-grade glioma or glioblastoma, undergoing nonglioma brain surgery, or in good health (not recorded which). The CDR3 DNA is TGCGCCAGCAGCCAAGGTTGGAGGCAGGACACTGAAGCTTTCTTT. Translated: CASSQGWRQDTEAFF.